This T cell receptor beta chain was profiled in a study of T cells in localized non-small cell lung cancer. Germline CDR1 is SGHDT and CDR2 is YYEEEE. This CDR3 comprises 12 residues. Trimming pared 4 bases from V and 8 bases from J, leaving 12 bases between. The method was immunoSEQ multiplex PCR; TCRdb's version includes in-frame clones alone and lacks a portion of them. Of 70,000 to 100,000 clones in the sample, roughly 93% are singletons; the top ten hold roughly 4%. Sequencing was performed on PBMCs, taken before any cancer treatment. The chain joins TRBV5-6 to TRBJ1-2; no firm D call. The origin of this receptor is a woman aged 40-75 years with stage II squamous cell lung carcinoma. DNA for the CDR3: TGTGCCAGCAGCCTACCAACTGGGGGCTACACCTTC. Amino acids: CASSLPTGGYTF.